These 26 T cell receptor beta chains were all obtained from the same sample, sequenced in a study of T cells in Graves' hyperthyroidism and ophthalmopathy. The investigators amplified TCR beta CDR3 regions from RNA transcripts. The TCR CDR3 was amplified in a first-round RT-PCR using the HTBI primer set. A single record per CDR3 protein comes from TCRdb applying MiXCR to the multiplex PCR reads. The data show about 840,000 distinct CDR3 sequences, 35% to 45% seen once. The sequencing sample was made of blood. The receptors shown here come from a man between 18 and 35 years old with Graves' hyperthyroidism.

This clonotype was seen many times. This rearrangement joins TRBV29-1 to TRBJ1-1; D remains unclear. CDR3 length: 12 residues. The V gene lost 3 bases and the J gene lost 4 bases, with 9 bases spanning the gap. Germline V gene sequence: CDR1 SQVTM, CDR2 ANQGSEA. CDR3 in DNA: TGCAGCGTTGATGACCGGGGCACTGAAGCTTTCTTT. Its translation: CSVDDRGTEAFF.

This clonotype has ten or more counts. This chain uses TRBV25-1 with TRBJ2-7; TRBD2 agrees at 7 bases. The trim removed 5 bases at V and 3 bases at J, leaving 4 bases unmatched. CDR1 and CDR2 from the germline V gene are MGHDK and SYGVNS. The CDR3 sequence is 13 residues long. CDR3 sequence (DNA): TGTGCCAGCAGTTCCTGGACTAGCTACGAGCAGTACTTC. Translating gives CASSSWTSYEQYF.

This clonotype has more than one count but fewer than ten. This chain joins TRBV5-1 and TRBJ2-7, with no clear D. The ends were cut back, 4 bases at V and 3 bases at J, with 11 bases in the middle. From germline, CDR1 is SGHRS and CDR2 YFSETQ. CDR3 length equals 13 residues. CDR3 sequence (DNA): TGCGCCAGCAGCGACCTCCGAGGCTACGAGCAGTACTTC. The encoded protein is CASSDLRGYEQYF. The entire variable domain, with the rest obtained from reference TRBV5-1 and TRBJ2-7, is as follows: KAGVTQTPRYLIKTRGQQVTLSCSPISGHRSVSWYQQTPGQGLQFLFEYFSETQRNKGNFPGRFSGRQFSNSRSEMNVSTLELGDSALYLCASSDLRGYEQYFGPGTRLTVT.

As to this clonotype: The junction differs from germline at one of its ends, possibly a read error. This chain connects TRBV10-2 to TRBJ1-6; possibly TRBD1 for D (6 bases). The CDR3 consists of 13 residues. Germline values: CDR1 WSHSY, CDR2 SAAADI. The DNA of the CDR3 is TGCGCCAGCACTGAGGGGGGCGATTCACCCCTCCACTTT. Translating gives CASTEGGDSPLHF.

This clonotype was counted only a few times. The chain combines TRBV7-2 with TRBJ2-7, with D hard to call. The CDR3 covers 15 residues. Germline assignment: CDR1 SGHTA and CDR2 FQGNSA. Between the trimmed V and J ends, which lost 6 bases and 0 bases, there was a span of 15 bases. The CDR3: CASSEDGQVSYEQYF. The DNA for the CDR3 is TGTGCCAGCAGTGAAGACGGTCAGGTCTCCTACGAGCAGTACTTC.

With respect to this clonotype: A much larger clone differs from this one at a single base, so this may be a read error. CDR3 residues: CASHWTGGGEQYF. The CDR3 bases are TGTGCCAGCCACTGGACAGGGGGTGGCGAGCAGTACTTC. The chain joins TRBV7-3 to TRBJ2-7; 10 nucleotides line up with TRBD1. The CDR3 extends over 13 amino acids. The V and J ends lost 8 bases and 6 bases, in that order; junction bases with no gene match: 7. CDR1 and CDR2 (germline): SGHTA, FQGTGA.

This clonotype has at least ten counts. The chain combines TRBV25-1 with TRBJ2-7; 8 nucleotides align to TRBD2. This CDR3 comprises 15 residues. Germline V CDR1 and CDR2: MGHDK, SYGVNS. J lost 5 bases, V lost 5 bases, and 11 bases had no gene match. This CDR3 reads CASSPSGLLMDEQYF. DNA of the CDR3: TGTGCCAGCAGTCCTAGCGGGTTGCTGATGGACGAGCAGTACTTC.

This clonotype was picked up a small number of times. The chain combines TRBV7-6 with TRBJ1-2, with TRBD1 matching over 8 bases. The CDR3 spans 15 residues. Germline V gene sequence: CDR1 SGHVS, CDR2 FNYEAQ. V trimming: 6 bases; J trimming: 1 base; junction bases outside the gene matches: 7. DNA for the CDR3: TGTGCCAGCAGTTCCGGGACAGGACTTAACTATGGCTACACCTTC. Translated, it gives CASSSGTGLNYGYTF. The complete variable domain, with remaining parts taken from reference TRBV7-6 and TRBJ1-2, reads GAGVSQSPRYKVTKRGQDVALRCDPISGHVSLYWYRQALGQGPEFLTYFNYEAQQDKSGLPNDRFSAERPEGSISTLTIQRTEQRDSAMYRCASSSGTGLNYGYTFGSGTRLTVV.

This clonotype came up many times. The chain carries TRBV6-5 and TRBJ2-5, with a tentative D call TRBD2 (5 bases). Germline V gene sequence: CDR1 MNHEY, CDR2 SVGAGI. The CDR3 spans 14 residues. Trimming cost V 2 bases and J 3 bases, with 10 bases left between them. In nucleotides, the CDR3 is TGTGCCAGCAGTTACCTCCAGGAGGAAGAGACCCAGTACTTC. As protein: CASSYLQEEETQYF.

The gene calls are TRBV7-9 and TRBJ2-7, with D perhaps matching TRBD1 (6 bases). Trimming removed 5 bases from V and 2 bases from J, with 19 bases in between. CDR3 length: 16 residues. Germline CDR1 reads SEHNR; CDR2 reads FQNEAQ (reference sequence). The CDR3: CASSVTSGVGTYEQYF. In nucleotides, the CDR3 is TGTGCCAGCAGCGTAACTTCAGGGGTGGGGACCTACGAGCAGTACTTC.

This clonotype has more than one count but fewer than ten. The chain carries TRBV4-1 and TRBJ1-2; D not certain. Germline V CDR1 and CDR2: MGHRA, YSYEKL. The CDR3 is made up of 15 amino acids. V was trimmed by 3 bases and J by 2 bases, leaving 13 bases between them. CDR3 in DNA: TGCGCCAGCAGCCACGGGAAAGGAGGCAACTATGGCTACACCTTC. It encodes CASSHGKGGNYGYTF.

CDR3 protein: CASSYSGDSYEQYF. CDR3 sequence (DNA): TGTGCCAGCAGTTACTCGGGTGACTCCTACGAGCAGTACTTC. V gene TRBV6-5 combines with J gene TRBJ2-7, with D unclear. This CDR3 comprises 14 residues. Trimming shortened V by 0 bases and J by 0 bases, and 6 bases separated the two germline ends. Germline lookup yields CDR1 MNHEY and CDR2 SVGAGI.

The J gene is TRBJ1-6, the V gene TRBV2; a possible D gene is TRBD1 (5 bases). The CDR3 has 12 amino acids. Germline lookup yields CDR1 SNHLY and CDR2 FYNNEI. Deletions cut 8 bases from V and 7 bases from J, with 9 bases between. CDR3 nucleotides: TGTGCCAGCGAGGGGCCGAATTCACCCCTCCACTTT. It encodes CASEGPNSPLHF.

This chain connects TRBV6-5 to TRBJ1-2, with a weak D call TRBD1 (5 bases). From germline, CDR1 is MNHEY and CDR2 SVGAGI. Trimming left V 4 bases short and J 1 base short, with 10 bases between. CDR3 length: 14 residues. The CDR3 here is CASSSGTDNYGYTF. CDR3 coding DNA: TGTGCCAGCAGTTCCGGGACCGATAACTATGGCTACACCTTC.

There are many counts of this clonotype. The chain couples TRBV7-9 to TRBJ1-1; unclear D gene. The germline gives CDR1 SEHNR, CDR2 FQNEAQ (reference sequence). V lost 7 bases to trimming and J lost 2 bases, with 5 bases between them. The CDR3 spans 11 residues. In nucleotides, the CDR3 is TGTGCCAGCACCGATAACACTGAAGCTTTCTTT. Protein product: CASTDNTEAFF.

The chain combines TRBV9 with TRBJ2-7, with 9 bases aligning to TRBD2. The CDR3 is 16 amino acids. V lost 5 bases to trimming and J lost 0 bases; unmatched junction nucleotides: 9. Germline V gives CDR1 SGDLS, CDR2 YYNGEE. CDR3 residues: CASSRAGGHTSYEQYF. The CDR3 DNA is TGTGCCAGCAGTCGAGCGGGAGGCCACACCTCCTACGAGCAGTACTTC.

About this clonotype: A read error may explain this, as a much larger clone is one base away. The CDR3 bases are TGTGCCAGCTCATCTTCATGGGACAGGCAGGAGACCCAGTACTTC. Its protein is CASSSSWDRQETQYF. This sequence joins TRBV11-1 and TRBJ2-5; 8 nucleotides line up with TRBD1. Germline CDR1 and CDR2: SGHAT and FQDESV (reference sequence). The CDR3 sequence is 15 residues long. Unmatched junction bases numbered 13, after V lost 8 bases and J lost 5 bases.

The chain carries TRBV10-3 and TRBJ1-5, with D tentatively TRBD1 (6 bases). Germline V gene lookup returns CDR1 ENHRY and CDR2 SYGVKD. This CDR3 region has 15 residues. V gave up 10 bases and J gave up 2 bases, with 18 bases separating them. CDR3: CASSYGPGGNQPQHF. CDR3 nucleotides: TGTGCCAGCAGCTACGGACCAGGGGGCAATCAGCCCCAGCATTTT.

This clonotype was counted a few times. This sequence joins TRBV2 and TRBJ1-5, with D perhaps TRBD1 (5 bases). V shed 5 bases and J shed 6 bases, with 14 bases lying between them. This CDR3 has 14 amino acids. Per germline, CDR1 SNHLY and CDR2 FYNNEI. CDR3 residues: CASSYVQGAQPQHF. The CDR3 region has the DNA TGTGCCAGCAGTTACGTCCAGGGAGCTCAGCCCCAGCATTTT.

This clonotype has more than one count but fewer than ten. The chain recombines TRBV12-3 or TRBV12-4 with TRBJ1-4, with 9 bases matching TRBD1. The junction had 9 bases not matched to a gene; V was cut back by 8 bases and J by 8 bases. The CDR3 extends over 14 amino acids. The CDR3 DNA follows: TGTGCCAGCGCCGTCGGACAGGGGAGCGAAAAACTGTTTTTT. As protein: CASAVGQGSEKLFF.

This clonotype was seen at least ten times. The chain combines TRBV7-6 with TRBJ2-6, with D maybe TRBD2 (6 bases). Looked up from germline, CDR1 is SGHVS and CDR2 is FNYEAQ. Trimming removed 4 bases at V and 0 bases at J, with 13 bases between. This CDR3 contains 17 residues. The CDR3 spells CASSSRRGNSGANVLTF. DNA for the CDR3: TGTGCCAGCAGCTCTAGACGGGGGAACTCTGGGGCCAACGTCCTGACTTTC.

This clonotype was counted only a few times. V and J are TRBV9 and TRBJ2-7; D not certain. Germline CDR1 is SGDLS and CDR2 is YYNGEE. The CDR3 has 14 residues. V shed 5 bases and J shed 0 bases, with 12 bases lying between them. CDR3 DNA sequence: TGTGCCAGCAGTCTAGGACCCACCTCCTACGAGCAGTACTTC. Amino acids: CASSLGPTSYEQYF.

The table lists this clonotype with many counts. J is TRBJ2-5 and V is TRBV20-1; no clear D gene. The germline CDR1 and CDR2 sequences are DFQATT and SNEGSKA (reference sequence). The CDR3 loop spans 12 amino acids. The CDR3 protein is CTVPSLGETQYF. For the CDR3, the DNA is TGCACCGTCCCGTCCCTGGGGGAGACCCAGTACTTC.

This clonotype was detected only a few times. This chain connects TRBV6-5 to TRBJ2-7; 10 positions match TRBD1. Germline lookup yields CDR1 MNHEY and CDR2 SVGAGI. The CDR3 is 15 residues long. V dropped 7 bases and J dropped 5; count of bases not matched to a gene: 11. The CDR3: CASKTTGTGDDEQYF. Here the CDR3 DNA reads TGTGCCAGCAAGACAACCGGGACAGGGGACGACGAGCAGTACTTC.

The CDR3 loop is CASSLSSFSPQETQYF. As DNA, the CDR3 is TGTGCCAGCAGCTTATCTTCTTTTAGCCCTCAAGAGACCCAGTACTTC. The V and J genes are TRBV7-2 and TRBJ2-5; no definite D call. CDR3 size: 16 residues. Per the germline V gene, CDR1 is SGHTA and CDR2 is FQGNSA. The V gene lost 2 bases and the J gene lost 2 bases, with 15 bases spanning the gap.

This clonotype has only a few counts. The chain is built from TRBV2 and TRBJ1-1; D gene ambiguous. CDR1 is SNHLY, CDR2 FYNNEI, per germline. V was clipped by 6 bases and J by 7 bases, with 15 bases between them. The CDR3 totals 13 residues. The CDR3 DNA reads TGTGCCAGCAGCCAACCCTACTCGATTGAAGCTTTCTTT. Its translation: CASSQPYSIEAFF.